The present entry profiles one TCR beta chain with its context. Profiled with immunoSEQ multiplex PCR; TCRdb holds only in-frame clones, not every one. The table has under 500,000 clones, 75% to 90% seen once. This record belongs to a study of blood T cell repertoires in COVID-19. The origin of this receptor is a man aged 25 to 40 who had recovered from COVID-19. Material for sequencing was PBMCs or T cells enriched from blood (not recorded which).

The CDR3: CASSFRGESGNTIYF. The CDR3 DNA is TGTGCCAGCAGCTTCCGGGGGGAGTCTGGAAACACCATATATTTT. The chain joins TRBV7-9 to TRBJ1-3, with D perhaps matching TRBD1 (5 bases). The CDR3 consists of 15 residues. Germline loops: CDR1 SEHNR, CDR2 FQNEAQ (reference sequence). Trimming took 3 bases from V and 1 from J, leaving 10 bases between them.